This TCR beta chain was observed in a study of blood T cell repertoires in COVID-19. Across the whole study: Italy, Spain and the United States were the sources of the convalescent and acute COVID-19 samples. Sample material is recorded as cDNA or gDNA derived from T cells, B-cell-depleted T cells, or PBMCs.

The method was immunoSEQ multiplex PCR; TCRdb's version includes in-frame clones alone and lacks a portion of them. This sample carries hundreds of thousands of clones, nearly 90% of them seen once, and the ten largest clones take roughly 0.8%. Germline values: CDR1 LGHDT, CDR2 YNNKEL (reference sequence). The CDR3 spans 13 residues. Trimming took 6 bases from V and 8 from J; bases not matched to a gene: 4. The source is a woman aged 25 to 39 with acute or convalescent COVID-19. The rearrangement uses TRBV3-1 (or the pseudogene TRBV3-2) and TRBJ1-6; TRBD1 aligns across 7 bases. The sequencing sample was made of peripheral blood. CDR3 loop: CASSYTGDSPLHF. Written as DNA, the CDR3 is TGTGCCAGCAGTTACACAGGGGATTCACCCCTCCACTTT.